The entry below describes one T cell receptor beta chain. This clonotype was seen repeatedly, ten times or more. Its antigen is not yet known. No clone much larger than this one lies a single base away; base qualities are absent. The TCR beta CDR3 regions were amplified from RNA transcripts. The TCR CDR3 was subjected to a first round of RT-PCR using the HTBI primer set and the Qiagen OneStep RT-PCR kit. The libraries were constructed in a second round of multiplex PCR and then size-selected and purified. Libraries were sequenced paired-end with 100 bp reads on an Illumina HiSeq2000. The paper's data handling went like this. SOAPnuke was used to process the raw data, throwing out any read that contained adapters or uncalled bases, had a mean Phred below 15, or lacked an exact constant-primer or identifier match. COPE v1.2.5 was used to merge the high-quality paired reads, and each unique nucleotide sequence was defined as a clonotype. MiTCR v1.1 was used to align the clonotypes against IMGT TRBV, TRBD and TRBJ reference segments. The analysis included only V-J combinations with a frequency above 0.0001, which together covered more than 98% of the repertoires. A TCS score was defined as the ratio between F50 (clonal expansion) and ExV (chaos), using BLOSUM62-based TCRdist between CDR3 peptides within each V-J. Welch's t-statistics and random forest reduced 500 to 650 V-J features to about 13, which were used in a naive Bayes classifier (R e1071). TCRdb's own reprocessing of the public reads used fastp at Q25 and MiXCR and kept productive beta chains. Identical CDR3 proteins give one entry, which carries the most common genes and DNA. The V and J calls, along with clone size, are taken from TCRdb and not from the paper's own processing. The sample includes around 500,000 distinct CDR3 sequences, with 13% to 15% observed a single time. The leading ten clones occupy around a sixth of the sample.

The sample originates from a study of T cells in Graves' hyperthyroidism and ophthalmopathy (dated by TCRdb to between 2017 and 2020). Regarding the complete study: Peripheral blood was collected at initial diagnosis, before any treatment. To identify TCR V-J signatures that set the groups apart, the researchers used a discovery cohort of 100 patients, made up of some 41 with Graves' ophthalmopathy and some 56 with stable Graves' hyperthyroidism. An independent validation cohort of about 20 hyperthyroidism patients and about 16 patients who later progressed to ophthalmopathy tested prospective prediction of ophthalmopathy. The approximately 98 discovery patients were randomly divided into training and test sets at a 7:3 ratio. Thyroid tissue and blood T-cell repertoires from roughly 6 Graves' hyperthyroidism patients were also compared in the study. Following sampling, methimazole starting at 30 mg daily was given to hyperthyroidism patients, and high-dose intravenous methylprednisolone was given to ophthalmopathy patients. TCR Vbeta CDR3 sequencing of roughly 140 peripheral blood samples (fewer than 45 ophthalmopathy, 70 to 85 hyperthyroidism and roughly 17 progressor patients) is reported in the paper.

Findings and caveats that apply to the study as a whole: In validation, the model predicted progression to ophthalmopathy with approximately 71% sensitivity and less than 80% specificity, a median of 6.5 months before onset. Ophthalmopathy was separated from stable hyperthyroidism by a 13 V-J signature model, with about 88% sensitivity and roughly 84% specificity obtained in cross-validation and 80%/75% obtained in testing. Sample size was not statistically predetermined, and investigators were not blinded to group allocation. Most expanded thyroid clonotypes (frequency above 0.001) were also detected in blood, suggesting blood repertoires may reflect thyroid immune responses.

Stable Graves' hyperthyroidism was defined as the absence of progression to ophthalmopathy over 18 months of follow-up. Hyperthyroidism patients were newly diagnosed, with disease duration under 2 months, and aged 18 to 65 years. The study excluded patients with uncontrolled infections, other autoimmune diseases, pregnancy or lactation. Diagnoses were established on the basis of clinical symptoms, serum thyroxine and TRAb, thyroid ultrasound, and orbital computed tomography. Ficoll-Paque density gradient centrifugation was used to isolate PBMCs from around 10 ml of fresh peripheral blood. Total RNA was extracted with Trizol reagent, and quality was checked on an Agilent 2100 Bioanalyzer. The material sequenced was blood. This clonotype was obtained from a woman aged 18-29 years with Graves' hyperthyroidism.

The bases are TGTGCCAGCAGCTCCCACAGGGATGGCTACACCTTC. Translated, this is CASSSHRDGYTF. The rearranged chain carries TRBV13 and TRBJ1-2; a tentative D match to TRBD1 spans 6 bases. Trimming at the junction amounts to 4 bases on V and 6 bases on J, and the germline ends lie 9 bases apart. From a lookup of the germline V gene (reference sequence), CDR1 and CDR2 are PRHDT and FYEKMQ. Counted from cysteine to phenylalanine, this CDR3 has 12 amino acids. This entry keeps only the CDR3 DNA: 36 bases, framed from base 1.